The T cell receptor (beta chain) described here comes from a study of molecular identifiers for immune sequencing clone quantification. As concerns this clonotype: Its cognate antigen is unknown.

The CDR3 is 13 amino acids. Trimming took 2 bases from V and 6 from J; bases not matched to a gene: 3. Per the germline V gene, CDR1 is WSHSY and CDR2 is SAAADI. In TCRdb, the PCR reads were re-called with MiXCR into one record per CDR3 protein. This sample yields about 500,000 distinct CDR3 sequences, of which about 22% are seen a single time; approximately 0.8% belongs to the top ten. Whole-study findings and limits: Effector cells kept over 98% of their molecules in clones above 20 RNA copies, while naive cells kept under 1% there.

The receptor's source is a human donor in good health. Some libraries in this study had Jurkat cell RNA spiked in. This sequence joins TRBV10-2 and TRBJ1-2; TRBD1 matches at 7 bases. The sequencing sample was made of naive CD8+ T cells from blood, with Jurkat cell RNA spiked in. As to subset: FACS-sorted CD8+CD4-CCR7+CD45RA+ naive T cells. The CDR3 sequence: CASSEGRGDGYTF. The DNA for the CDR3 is TGCGCCAGCAGTGAGGGCAGGGGGGATGGCTACACCTTC.